The clone carrying this TCR beta chain has at least ten counts. These data come from a study of T cells after yellow fever vaccination. In the study overall: Markers CD3, CD45RA, CCR7 and CD95 served to sort the EM, EMRA, CM and Tscm memory subsets.

Points from the study as a whole: After the booster, around 95% of CD4 and approximately 87% of CD8 primary-response clones were re-detected.

TCRdb reanalysed the 5' RACE reads using MiXCR and keeps one entry per CDR3 protein. The data contain 5,000 or so distinct CDR3 sequences, less than 4.5% of them singletons. The CDR3 runs 12 residues. CDR1 SGHAT and CDR2 FQNNGV come from the germline V gene. The germline V and J ends were trimmed by 5 bases and 3 bases, with 8 bases remaining between them. The receptor's source is a young man who received the YFV17D yellow fever vaccine. The rearrangement uses TRBV11-2 and TRBJ2-7; D is unclear. The sample here was PBMCs, either bulk or a sorted T-cell subset (CD4+, CD8+, memory, or dextramer-sorted; not recorded which), taken 15 days after the yellow fever booster vaccination. CDR3 bases: TGTGCCAGCAGCGGAAACGTCTACGAGCAGTACTTC. The encoded protein is CASSGNVYEQYF.